Described below is a single TCR beta chain sequence and its context. The data stem from a study of blood T cell repertoires in COVID-19. As for the study in general: Sites across the United States, Italy and Spain contributed samples from acute and convalescent COVID-19.

As originally analysed: Cell counts per sample came from amplifying reference gene primers. TCRdb keeps only in-frame clones here, not all; method: immunoSEQ multiplex PCR. From that table come the V and J calls and clone size; the DNA was used to work out D and trimming. Of around 140,000 clones listed, about four fifths were seen once; the top ten hold 3% to 4.5%. The CDR3 runs to 14 residues. The germline V gene encodes CDR1 ENHRY and CDR2 SYGVKD. V was shortened by 6 bases and J by 2 bases, with 14 bases between the two germline ends. The origin of this receptor is a woman aged 60 to 75 with acute or convalescent COVID-19. V and J are TRBV10-3 and TRBJ2-7; D perhaps matches TRBD1 (6 bases). Sequencing input: peripheral blood. As DNA, the CDR3 is TGTGCCATCAGGGCAGGGGCAAACGCCTACGAGCAGTACTTC. It codes for CAIRAGANAYEQYF.